This is a list of T cell receptor beta chains from one sample in a study of shared clonotypes between healthy human individuals. Using immunoSEQ multiplex PCR, the repertoire was profiled, and TCRdb retains in-frame clones only, with some absent. The sample includes some 2,400,000 clones, about 94% seen only once; the top ten take around 0.13%. The specimen sequenced was naive CD4+ T cells sorted from blood. The source of these receptors is a man between 18 and 35 years old in good health. Each CDR3 is given with its conserved first and last residue. A D gene is named only where the DNA matches it firmly. The listing skips clone size in some rows; elsewhere it reads once, few, many or a size class.

>once|TRBV29-1|NA
CSVGQIQGSEQYF
>NA|TRBV28|TRBD1
CASSFPTGGFGYTF
>NA|TRBV5-1|NA
CASSTGTVQETQYF
>NA|TRBV6-5|NA
CASSSGRDTGYEQYF
>NA|TRBV2|NA
CASSGGRVGEKLFF
>NA|TRBV6-1|TRBD1
CASSVGTASNQPQHF
>NA|TRBV6-1|NA
CASSGTTSLGANVLTF
>NA|TRBV7-9|NA
CASSEAQGSSGNTIYF
>NA|TRBV2|NA
CASRGSYNSPLHF
>NA|TRBV18|NA
CASSQQINQPQHF
>NA|TRBV11-2|TRBD1
CASSFRDSQETQYF
>NA|TRBV2|TRBD1
CASSRDRGSSTEAFF
>NA|TRBV5-1|NA
CASSTAGLGNSPLHF
>NA|TRBV5-4|TRBD2
CASSLAPAGGYNEQFF
>NA|TRBV5-6|NA
CASSLSREFSYEQYF
>NA|TRBV6-1|NA
CASSEAPRDYGYTF
>NA|TRBV7-8|TRBD1
CASSLGTGVNEKLFF
>NA|TRBV10-2|NA
CASSESPWFEQYF